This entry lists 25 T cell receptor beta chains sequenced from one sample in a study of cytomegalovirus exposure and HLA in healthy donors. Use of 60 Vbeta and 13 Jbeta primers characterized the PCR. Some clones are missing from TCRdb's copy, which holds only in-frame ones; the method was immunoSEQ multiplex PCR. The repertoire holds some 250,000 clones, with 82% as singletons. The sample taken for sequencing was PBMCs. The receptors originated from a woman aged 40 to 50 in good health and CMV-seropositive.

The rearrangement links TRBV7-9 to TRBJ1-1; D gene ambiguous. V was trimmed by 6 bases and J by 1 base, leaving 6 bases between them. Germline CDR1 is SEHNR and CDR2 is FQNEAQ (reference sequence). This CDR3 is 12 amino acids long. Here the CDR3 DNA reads TGTGCCAGCAGTTTCAGGAACACTGAAGCTTTCTTT. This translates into CASSFRNTEAFF.

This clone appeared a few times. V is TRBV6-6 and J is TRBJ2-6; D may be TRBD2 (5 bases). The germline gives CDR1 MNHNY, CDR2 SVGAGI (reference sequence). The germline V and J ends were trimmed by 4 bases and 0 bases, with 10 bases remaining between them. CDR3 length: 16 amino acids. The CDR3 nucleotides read TGTGCCAGCAGTTGGGTCGGGGTCTCTGGGGCCAACGTCCTGACTTTC. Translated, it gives CASSWVGVSGANVLTF.

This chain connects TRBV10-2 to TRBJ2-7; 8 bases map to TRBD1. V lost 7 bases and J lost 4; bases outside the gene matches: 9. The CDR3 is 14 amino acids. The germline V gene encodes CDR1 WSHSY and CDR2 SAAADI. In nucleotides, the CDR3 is TGCGCCAGCAATGGACAGGGAGGTCGGTACGAGCAGTACTTC. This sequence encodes CASNGQGGRYEQYF.

The CDR3 sequence is CAWSDSWSPLHF. The CDR3 DNA follows: TGTGCCTGGAGTGATAGTTGGTCACCCCTCCACTTT. The rearrangement joins TRBV30 to TRBJ1-6, with D hard to call. Looked up from germline, CDR1 is GTSNPN and CDR2 is SVGIG (reference sequence). V gave up 1 base and J gave up 10 bases, with 8 bases separating them. There are 12 residues in the CDR3. Combining the CDR3 with reference TRBV30 and TRBJ1-6 gives the whole variable domain SQTIHQWPATLVQPVGSPLSLECTVEGTSNPNLYWYRQAAGRGLQLLFYSVGIGQISSEVPQNLSASRPQDRQFILSSKKLLLSDSGFYLCAWSDSWSPLHFGNGTRLTVT.

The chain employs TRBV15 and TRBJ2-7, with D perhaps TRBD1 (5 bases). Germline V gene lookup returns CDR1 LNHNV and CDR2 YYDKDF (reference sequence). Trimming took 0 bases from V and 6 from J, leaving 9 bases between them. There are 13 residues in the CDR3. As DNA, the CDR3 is TGTGCCACCAGCAGAGAGCTAGGGGTCGAGCAGTACTTC. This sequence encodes CATSRELGVEQYF.

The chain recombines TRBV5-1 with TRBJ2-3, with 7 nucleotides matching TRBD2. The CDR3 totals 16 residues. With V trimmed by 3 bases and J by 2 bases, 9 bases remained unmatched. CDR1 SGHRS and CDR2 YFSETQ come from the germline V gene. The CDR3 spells CASSSHRGGNTDTQYF. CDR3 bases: TGCGCCAGCAGCTCCCACCGCGGGGGAAACACAGATACGCAGTATTTT.

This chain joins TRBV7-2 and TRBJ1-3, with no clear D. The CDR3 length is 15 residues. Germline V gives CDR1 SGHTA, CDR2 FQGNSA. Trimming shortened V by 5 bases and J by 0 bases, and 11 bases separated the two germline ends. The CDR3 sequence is CASSPGLFSGNTIYF. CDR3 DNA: TGTGCCAGCAGCCCCGGACTGTTCTCTGGAAACACCATATATTTT.

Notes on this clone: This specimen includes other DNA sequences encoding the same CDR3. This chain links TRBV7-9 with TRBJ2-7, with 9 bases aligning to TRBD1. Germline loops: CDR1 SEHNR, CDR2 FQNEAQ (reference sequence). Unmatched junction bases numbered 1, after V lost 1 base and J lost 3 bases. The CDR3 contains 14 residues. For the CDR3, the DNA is TGTGCCAGCAGCTTAGTGACAGGGGGCTACGAGCAGTACTTC. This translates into CASSLVTGGYEQYF.

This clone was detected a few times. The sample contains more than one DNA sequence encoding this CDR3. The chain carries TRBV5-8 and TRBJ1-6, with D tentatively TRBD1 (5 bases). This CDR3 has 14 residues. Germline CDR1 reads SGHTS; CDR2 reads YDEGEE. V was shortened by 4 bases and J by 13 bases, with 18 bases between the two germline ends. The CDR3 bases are TGTGCCAGCAGCACAGGACATGAATTTTCCCCCCTCCACTTT. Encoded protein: CASSTGHEFSPLHF.

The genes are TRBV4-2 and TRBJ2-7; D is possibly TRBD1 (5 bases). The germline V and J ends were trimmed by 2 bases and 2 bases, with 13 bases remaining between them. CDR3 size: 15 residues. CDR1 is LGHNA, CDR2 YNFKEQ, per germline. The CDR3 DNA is TGTGCCAGCAGCCAATCGACAGATTCACCCTACGAGCAGTACTTC. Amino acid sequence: CASSQSTDSPYEQYF.

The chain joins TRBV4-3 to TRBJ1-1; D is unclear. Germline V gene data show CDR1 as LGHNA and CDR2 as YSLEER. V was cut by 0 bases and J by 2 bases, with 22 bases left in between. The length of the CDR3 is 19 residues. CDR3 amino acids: CASSQDRGTRPLFNTEAFF. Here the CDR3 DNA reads TGCGCCAGCAGCCAAGATCGGGGAACAAGGCCCCTTTTCAACACTGAAGCTTTCTTT.

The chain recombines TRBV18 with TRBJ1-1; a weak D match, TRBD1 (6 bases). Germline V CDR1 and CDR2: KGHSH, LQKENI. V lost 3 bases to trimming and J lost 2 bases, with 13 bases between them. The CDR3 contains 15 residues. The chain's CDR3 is CASSPTQGLNTEAFF. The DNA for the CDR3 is TGTGCCAGCTCACCCACACAGGGACTAAACACTGAAGCTTTCTTT.

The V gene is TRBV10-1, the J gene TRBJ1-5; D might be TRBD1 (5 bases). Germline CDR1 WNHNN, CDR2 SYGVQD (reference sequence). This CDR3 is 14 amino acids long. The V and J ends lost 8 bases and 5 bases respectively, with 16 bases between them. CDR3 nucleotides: TGCGCCAGCCAGAAGGGACTTCGGTATCAGCCCCAGCATTTT. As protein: CASQKGLRYQPQHF.

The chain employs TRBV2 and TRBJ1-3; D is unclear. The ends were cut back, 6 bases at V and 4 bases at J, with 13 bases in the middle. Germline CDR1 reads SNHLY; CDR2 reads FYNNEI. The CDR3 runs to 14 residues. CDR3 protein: CASRVQEVGNTIYF. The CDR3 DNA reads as TGTGCCAGCAGGGTACAAGAAGTCGGAAACACCATATATTTT.

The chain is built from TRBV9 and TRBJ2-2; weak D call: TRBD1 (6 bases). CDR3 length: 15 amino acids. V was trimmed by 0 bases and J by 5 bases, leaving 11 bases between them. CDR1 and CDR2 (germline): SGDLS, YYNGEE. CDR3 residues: CASSVVTGRTGELFF. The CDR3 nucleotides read TGTGCCAGCAGCGTAGTAACAGGGCGTACCGGGGAGCTGTTTTTT.

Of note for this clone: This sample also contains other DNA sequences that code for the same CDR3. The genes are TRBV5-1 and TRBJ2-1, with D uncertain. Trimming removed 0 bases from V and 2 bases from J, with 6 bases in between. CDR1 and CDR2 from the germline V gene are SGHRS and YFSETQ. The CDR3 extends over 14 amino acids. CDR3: CASSLGQTYNEQFF. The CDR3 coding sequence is TGCGCCAGCAGCTTGGGACAAACCTACAATGAGCAGTTCTTC. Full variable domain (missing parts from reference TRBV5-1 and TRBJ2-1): KAGVTQTPRYLIKTRGQQVTLSCSPISGHRSVSWYQQTPGQGLQFLFEYFSETQRNKGNFPGRFSGRQFSNSRSEMNVSTLELGDSALYLCASSLGQTYNEQFFGPGTRLTVL.

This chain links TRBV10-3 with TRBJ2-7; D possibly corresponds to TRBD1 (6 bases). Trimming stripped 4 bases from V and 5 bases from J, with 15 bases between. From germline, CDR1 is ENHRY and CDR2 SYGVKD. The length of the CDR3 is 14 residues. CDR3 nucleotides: TGTGCCATCAGTGGAGGTACAGGGTTGAACGAGCAGTACTTC. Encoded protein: CAISGGTGLNEQYF.

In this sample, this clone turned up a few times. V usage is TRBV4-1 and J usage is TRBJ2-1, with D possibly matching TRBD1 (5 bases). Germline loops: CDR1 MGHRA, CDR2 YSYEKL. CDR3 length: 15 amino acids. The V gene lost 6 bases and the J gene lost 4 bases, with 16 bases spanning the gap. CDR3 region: CASREEGARYNEQFF. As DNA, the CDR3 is TGCGCCAGCAGAGAAGAAGGGGCCAGGTACAATGAGCAGTTCTTC.

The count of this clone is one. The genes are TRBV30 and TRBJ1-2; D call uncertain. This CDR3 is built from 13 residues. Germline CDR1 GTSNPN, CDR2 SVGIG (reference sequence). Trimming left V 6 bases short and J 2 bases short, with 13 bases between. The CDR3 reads CACTVGGNYGYTF. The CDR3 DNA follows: TGTGCCTGCACAGTCGGAGGGAACTATGGCTACACCTTC.

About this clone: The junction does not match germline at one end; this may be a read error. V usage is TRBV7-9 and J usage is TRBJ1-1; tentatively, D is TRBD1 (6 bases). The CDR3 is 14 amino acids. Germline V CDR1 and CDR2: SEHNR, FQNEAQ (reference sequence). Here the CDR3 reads CSSSLLDRNTEAFF. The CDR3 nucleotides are TGTTCCAGCAGCTTATTGGACAGAAACACTGAAGCTTTCTTT.

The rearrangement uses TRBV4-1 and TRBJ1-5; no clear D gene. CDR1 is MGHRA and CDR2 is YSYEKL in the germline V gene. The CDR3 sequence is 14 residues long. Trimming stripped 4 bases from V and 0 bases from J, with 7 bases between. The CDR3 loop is CASSLVYSNQPQHF. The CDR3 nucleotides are TGCGCCAGCAGCCTAGTTTATAGCAATCAGCCCCAGCATTTT.

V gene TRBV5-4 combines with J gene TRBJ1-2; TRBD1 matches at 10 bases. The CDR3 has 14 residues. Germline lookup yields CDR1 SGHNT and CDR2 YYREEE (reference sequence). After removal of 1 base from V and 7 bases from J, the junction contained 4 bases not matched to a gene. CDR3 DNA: TGTGCCAGCAGCTTGAGACAGGGGGCAGCTGGCTACACCTTC. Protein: CASSLRQGAAGYTF.

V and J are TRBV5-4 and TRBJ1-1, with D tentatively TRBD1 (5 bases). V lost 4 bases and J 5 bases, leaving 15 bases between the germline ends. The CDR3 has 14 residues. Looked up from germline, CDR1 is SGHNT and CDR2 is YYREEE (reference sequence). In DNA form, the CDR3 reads TGTGCCAGCAGCCGCCGCCGGGGGGATACTGAAGCTTTCTTT. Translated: CASSRRRGDTEAFF.

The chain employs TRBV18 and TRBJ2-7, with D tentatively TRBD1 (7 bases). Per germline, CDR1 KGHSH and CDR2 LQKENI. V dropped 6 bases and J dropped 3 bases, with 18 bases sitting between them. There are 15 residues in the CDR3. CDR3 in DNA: TGTGCCAGCTCGCAGGGGGGCGGTGGTATCTACGAGCAGTACTTC. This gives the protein CASSQGGGGIYEQYF.

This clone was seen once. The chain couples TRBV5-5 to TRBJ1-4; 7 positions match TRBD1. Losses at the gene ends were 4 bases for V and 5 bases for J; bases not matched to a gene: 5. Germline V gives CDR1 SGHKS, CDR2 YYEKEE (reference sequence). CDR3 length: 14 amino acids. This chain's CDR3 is CASSKGTANEKLFF. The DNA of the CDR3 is TGTGCCAGCAGCAAAGGGACAGCAAATGAAAAACTGTTTTTT.